This record concerns one T cell receptor beta chain sequence. Antigen unknown. These data come from a study of T cell responses to AZD1222 COVID-19 vaccine. Study findings and constraints: Baseline seropositives among AZD1222 recipients totaled only five to seven. Sampling that yielded the repertoires occurred only after the peak T cell response. Regions 160-218 and 743-854 dominated among vaccine-associated CD4 TCRs spanning spike.

V lost 6 bases, J lost 0 bases, and 15 bases lay in between. CDR3 size: 17 residues. CDR1 is SNHLY and CDR2 is FYNNEI in the germline V gene. The assay was immunoSEQ multiplex PCR, and TCRdb's table has in-frame clones only and misses some. The table includes approximately 74,000 clones, 70% to 90% detected once. The chain uses TRBV2 and TRBJ1-6; D is uncertain. The sequencing used peripheral blood, collected on day 0 of AZD1222 vaccination. This TCR derives from an adult in good health. The CDR3 DNA follows: TGTGCCAGCAGAGCTCCGATGTATAGCTCCTATAATTCACCCCTCCACTTT. It encodes CASRAPMYSSYNSPLHF.